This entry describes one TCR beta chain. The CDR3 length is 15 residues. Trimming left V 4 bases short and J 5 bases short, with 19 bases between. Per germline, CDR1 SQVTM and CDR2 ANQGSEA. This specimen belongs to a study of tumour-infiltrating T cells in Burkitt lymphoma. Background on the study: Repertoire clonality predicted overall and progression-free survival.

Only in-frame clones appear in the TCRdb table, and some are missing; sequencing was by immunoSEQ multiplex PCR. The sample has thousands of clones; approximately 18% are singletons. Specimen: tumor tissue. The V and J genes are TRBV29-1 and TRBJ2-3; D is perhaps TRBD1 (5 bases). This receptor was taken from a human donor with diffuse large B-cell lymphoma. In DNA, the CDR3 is TGCAGCGTTGGAAAGGAGTCGTGGGGCGGAGATACGCAGTATTTT. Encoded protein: CSVGKESWGGDTQYF.